These T cell receptor beta chains were read from a single sample in a study of OX40 agonist ivuxolimab in advanced cancers. The repertoire was sequenced with immunoSEQ multiplex PCR; TCRdb's copy has only in-frame clones and lacks some. The sample lists more than 65,000 clones, 88% occurring once. Sequenced here: CD4+ or CD8+ T cells sorted from blood, sampled in a trial of the OX40 agonist ivuxolimab. The receptors come from an adult with an advanced solid tumor such as melanoma, head and neck, liver or kidney cancer. Each CDR3 is given with its conserved first and last residue. The D gene is left open where the match is weak. A row's size may be missing; if present it is once, few, many or a size class.

d_gene	v_gene	abundance	j_gene	CDR3nt	CDR3aa
-	TRBV7-9	-	TRBJ1-1	TGTGCCAGCAGCCCTCAGAGAGACACTGAAGCTTTCTTT	CASSPQRDTEAFF
TRBD1	TRBV18	-	TRBJ1-5	TGTGCCAGCTGCGGGACAGGCAATCAGCCCCAGCATTTT	CASCGTGNQPQHF
TRBD1	TRBV28	-	TRBJ1-5	TGTGCCAGCAGTTTACCGGGACAGTGGGACAATCAGCCCCAGCATTTT	CASSLPGQWDNQPQHF
TRBD1	TRBV6-1	-	TRBJ2-2	TGTGCCAGCAGTGAGGTACAGGGGGACACCGGGGAGCTGTTTTTT	CASSEVQGDTGELFF
TRBD2	TRBV11-3	-	TRBJ2-1	TGTGCCAGCAGCCTAGCGGGCTACAATGAGCAGTTCTTC	CASSLAGYNEQFF
-	TRBV28	-	TRBJ1-2	TGTGCCAGCAGTTTGTTCGGGGTTGGCTACACCTTC	CASSLFGVGYTF
TRBD1	TRBV9	-	TRBJ1-2	TGTGCCAGCAGCTCCCAATGGACAGGGATCTATGGCTACACCTTC	CASSSQWTGIYGYTF
-	TRBV18	-	TRBJ1-6	TGTGCCAGCTCACCAGGGGCCGATAATTCACCCCTCCACTTT	CASSPGADNSPLHF
-	TRBV13	-	TRBJ1-4	TGTGCCAGCAGCTTGAAGGGCGGACAGCAGGGTGGGCTGTTTTTT	CASSLKGGQQGGLFF
TRBD1	TRBV5-6	-	TRBJ1-2	TGTGCCAGCAGCTTGGCAGGGGGGTCTGGCTACACCTTC	CASSLAGGSGYTF
-	TRBV2	-	TRBJ2-1	TGTGCCAGCAGTGTGAGACAGGATTACAATGAGCAGTTCTTC	CASSVRQDYNEQFF
-	TRBV7-8	-	TRBJ1-6	TGTGCCAGCAGCCCCCGGTCGGGGGGCGCTGCTTCACCCCTCCACTTT	CASSPRSGGAASPLHF
-	TRBV28	few	TRBJ1-2	TGTGCCAGCAGTTTAGGGGGGGCCTATGGCTACACCTTC	CASSLGGAYGYTF
TRBD2	TRBV2	-	TRBJ2-1	TGTGCCAGCAGTAGCGGGGGGACCGTCGGCAATGAGCAGTTCTTC	CASSSGGTVGNEQFF
-	TRBV9	-	TRBJ2-2	TGTGCCAGCAGCGAGTCCTCGTTGAACACCGGGGAGCTGTTTTTT	CASSESSLNTGELFF
-	TRBV19	-	TRBJ2-6	TGTGCCAGTAGTATAGTGGCCACTGGAGGCTCTGGGGCCAACGTCCTGACTTTC	CASSIVATGGSGANVLTF
-	TRBV23-1	-	TRBJ1-2	TGCGCCAGCAGTCAATGTCGGGGAGGCTACACCTTC	CASSQCRGGYTF
-	TRBV19	-	TRBJ1-1	TGTGCCAGTAGTATTGGGGGGATGAACACTGAAGCTTTCTTT	CASSIGGMNTEAFF
-	TRBV7-4	-	TRBJ1-2	TGTGCCAGCAGCCGCAACAGGGTCGGCTACACCTTC	CASSRNRVGYTF
-	TRBV5-6	-	TRBJ2-7	TGTGCCAGCAGCCCCGGGCACCGGTGGTCCTACGAGCAGTACTTC	CASSPGHRWSYEQYF
-	TRBV18	few	TRBJ1-1	TGTGCCAGCTCCGACAGTCTGAACACTGAAGCTTTCTTT	CASSDSLNTEAFF
-	TRBV18	-	TRBJ2-1	TGTGCCAGCTCACCCGGTACCGGCGGGGATTACAATGAGCAGTTCTTC	CASSPGTGGDYNEQFF
TRBD2	TRBV7-3	-	TRBJ2-2	TGTGCCAGCAGCTTAATTATGTTGTGGCTAGCGGGGCCCACCGGGGAGCTGTTTTTT	CASSLIMLWLAGPTGELFF
TRBD2	TRBV6-1	-	TRBJ2-1	TGTGCCAGCGGGAGGGATTACAATGAGCAGTTCTTC	CASGRDYNEQFF
-	TRBV11-2	-	TRBJ2-7	TGTGCCAGCACATCCAGTGGAGGACATTACTACGAGCAGTACTTC	CASTSSGGHYYEQYF
-	TRBV6-6	-	TRBJ1-4	TGTGCCAGCAGTTCCGCCCCAACGGGGGCTAATGAAAAACTGTTTTTT	CASSSAPTGANEKLFF
TRBD1	TRBV11-3	once	TRBJ2-3	TGTGCCAGCAGCTCTGGACAGGGTGCGGGCACAGATACGCAGTATTTT	CASSSGQGAGTDTQYF
-	TRBV27	-	TRBJ2-4	TGTGCCAGCAGTGCCCTAGATGCCCAAAACATTCAGTACTTC	CASSALDAQNIQYF
-	TRBV7-6	-	TRBJ1-1	TGTGCCAGCAGCTTAGCGCGGTGGGGGGAGGGGAACACTGAAGCTTTCTTT	CASSLARWGEGNTEAFF
-	TRBV29-1	-	TRBJ1-1	TGCAGCGTTGTGCAGGTCGCTGAAGCTTTCTTT	CSVVQVAEAFF
-	TRBV4-1	-	TRBJ1-2	TGCGCCAGCAGCCAAGGCAGGGTCTGTACCTTC	CASSQGRVCTF
-	TRBV7-8	-	TRBJ2-1	TGTGCCAGCAGCTTGGACCGCTACAATGAGCAGTTCTTC	CASSLDRYNEQFF
TRBD1	TRBV4-1	once	TRBJ1-1	TGCGCCAGCAGCCGAGAGACAGGGGTGAACACTGAAGCTTTCTTT	CASSRETGVNTEAFF
TRBD1	TRBV15	-	TRBJ2-5	TGTGCCACCAGCAGAGATCTAGGGACAGGGTATGGGGCGACCCAGTACTTC	CATSRDLGTGYGATQYF
-	TRBV7-9	-	TRBJ2-2	TGTGCCAGCAGCCCAAGGCCTTCGGCCGGGGAGCTGTTTTTT	CASSPRPSAGELFF
TRBD2	TRBV5-6	-	TRBJ2-6	TGTGCCAGCAGCGGGGGACTAGTCTCCGTCTCTGGGGCCAACGTCCTGACTTTC	CASSGGLVSVSGANVLTF
-	TRBV4-1	-	TRBJ1-2	TGCGCCAGCAGCCAAGTGGCCTTAGGCTATGGCTACACCTTC	CASSQVALGYGYTF
-	TRBV10-1	once	TRBJ2-1	TGCGCCAGCAGTGGAGGGCTGGGGAGCTCCTACAATGAGCAGTTCTTC	CASSGGLGSSYNEQFF
-	TRBV10-1	-	TRBJ1-1	TGCGCCAGCAGATCAGGAGGAAGGAGTGAAGCTTTCTTT	CASRSGGRSEAFF
TRBD1	TRBV28	-	TRBJ1-2	TGTGCCAGCAGTCCGGGACAGGCGGGGGGCTACACCTTC	CASSPGQAGGYTF
-	TRBV6-6	few	TRBJ1-5	TGTGCCAGCAGTTACGGGATGGGAGGGACCAGTCAGCCCCAGCATTTT	CASSYGMGGTSQPQHF
-	TRBV2	few	TRBJ1-2	TGTGCCAGCCACTTCTCCCGGACAGTGGAAGTCTACACCTTC	CASHFSRTVEVYTF
-	TRBV9	few	TRBJ1-1	TGTGCCAGCAGCGTATACCCGAACACTGAAGCTTTCTTT	CASSVYPNTEAFF
-	TRBV6-1	-	TRBJ1-2	TGTGCCAGCAGCTCTCCGGGAGAAGGGGCGAGGGGCTACACCTTC	CASSSPGEGARGYTF
-	TRBV15	-	TRBJ2-7	TGTGCCACCAGCCGCCGGGGACCTAAGCGGAGCTACGAGCAGTACTTC	CATSRRGPKRSYEQYF
TRBD2	TRBV7-8	-	TRBJ2-2	TGTGCCAGCAGCGCGCTAGCGGGGGGGAACACCGGGGAGCTGTTTTTT	CASSALAGGNTGELFF
-	TRBV6-5	-	TRBJ1-4	TGTGCCAGCAGTTCGGGCGATACAAGTGAAAAACTGTTTTTT	CASSSGDTSEKLFF
-	TRBV18	-	TRBJ1-4	TGTGCCAGCTCACCAAGAGGCAAGTCTAATCCAACTAATGAAAAACTGTTTTTT	CASSPRGKSNPTNEKLFF
-	TRBV29-1	-	TRBJ1-1	TGCAGTGTGGGTCTTGGGATTTTTATGAACACTGAAGCTTTCTTT	CSVGLGIFMNTEAFF
-	TRBV5-1	-	TRBJ2-2	TGCGCCAGCAGTTGGCAGGGCGGTACGACCGGGGAGCTGTTTTTT	CASSWQGGTTGELFF
TRBD1	TRBV4-1	few	TRBJ2-2	TGCGCCAGCAGCCAAGGGGGACAGATTATTTCAGGGGAGCTGTTTTTT	CASSQGGQIISGELFF
-	TRBV11-2	-	TRBJ2-7	TGTGCCAGCAGCTCGCTTACGGCCCTACGATGGCAGTACTTC	CASSSLTALRWQYF
-	TRBV6-5	-	TRBJ2-3	TGTGCCAGCAGTAGTCAGACCACAGATACGCAGTATTTT	CASSSQTTDTQYF
-	TRBV6-1	-	TRBJ1-4	TGTGCCAGCAGGGCCGCAAAACAATCTGAAAAACTGTTTTTT	CASRAAKQSEKLFF
-	TRBV6-5	once	TRBJ2-3	TGTGCCAGCAGTTACGGGGGCAGGAGTTCGCAGTATTTT	CASSYGGRSSQYF
-	TRBV2	-	TRBJ1-3	TGTGCCAGCAGCTCACAGGGCCAAGGAAACACCATATATTTT	CASSSQGQGNTIYF
-	TRBV30	few	TRBJ1-2	TGTGCCTGGAGTGGACAGTCTAACTATGGCTACACCTTC	CAWSGQSNYGYTF
-	TRBV7-6	few	TRBJ1-4	TGTGCCAGCAGCTTAGGCTGGAACTCTAATGAAAAACTGTTTTTT	CASSLGWNSNEKLFF